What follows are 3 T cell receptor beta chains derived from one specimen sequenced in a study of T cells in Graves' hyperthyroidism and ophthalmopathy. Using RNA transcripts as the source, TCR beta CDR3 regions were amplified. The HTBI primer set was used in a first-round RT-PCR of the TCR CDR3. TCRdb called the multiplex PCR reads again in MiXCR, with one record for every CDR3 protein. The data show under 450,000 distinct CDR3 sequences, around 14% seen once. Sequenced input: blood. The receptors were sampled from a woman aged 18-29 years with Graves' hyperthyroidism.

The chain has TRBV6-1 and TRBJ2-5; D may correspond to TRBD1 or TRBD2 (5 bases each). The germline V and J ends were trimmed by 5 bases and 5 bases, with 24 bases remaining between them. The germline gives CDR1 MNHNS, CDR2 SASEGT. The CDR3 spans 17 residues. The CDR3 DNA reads TGTGCCAGCAGTTATCTGTCGAGGGGCCAGAAAAAGGAGACCCAGTACTTC. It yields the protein CASSYLSRGQKKETQYF.

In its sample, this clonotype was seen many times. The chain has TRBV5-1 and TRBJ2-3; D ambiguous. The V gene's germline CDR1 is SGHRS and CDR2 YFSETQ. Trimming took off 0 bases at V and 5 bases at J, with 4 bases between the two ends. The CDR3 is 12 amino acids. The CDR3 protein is CASSLALDTQYF. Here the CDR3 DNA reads TGCGCCAGCAGCTTGGCCTTAGATACGCAGTATTTT.

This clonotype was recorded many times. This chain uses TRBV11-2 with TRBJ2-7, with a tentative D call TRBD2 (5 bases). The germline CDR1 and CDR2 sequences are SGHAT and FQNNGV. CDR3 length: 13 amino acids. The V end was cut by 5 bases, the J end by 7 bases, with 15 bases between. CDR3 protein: CASSRRAGLEQYF. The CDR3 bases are TGTGCCAGCAGCCGGCGGGCAGGCCTTGAGCAGTACTTC. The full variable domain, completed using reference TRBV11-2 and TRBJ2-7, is EAGVAQSPRYKIIEKRQSVAFWCNPISGHATLYWYQQILGQGPKLLIQFQNNGVVDDSQLPKDRFSAERLKGVDSTLKIQPAKLEDSAVYLCASSRRAGLEQYFGPGTRLTVT.